The clone carrying this T cell receptor beta chain was observed at least ten times. Authors of the study amplified TCR beta CDR3 regions from RNA transcripts. Carried out on the TCR CDR3, a first-round RT-PCR used the HTBI primer set. MiXCR was run by TCRdb on the multiplex PCR reads, yielding one entry per CDR3 protein. The table has more than 300,000 distinct CDR3 sequences, approximately 15% seen once. The sample belongs to a study of T cells in Graves' hyperthyroidism and ophthalmopathy. From germline, CDR1 is DFQATT and CDR2 SNEGSKA (reference sequence). V was shortened by 3 bases and J by 1 base, with 16 bases between the two germline ends. This CDR3 has 15 amino acids. Based on clinical symptoms, serum thyroxine and TRAb, thyroid ultrasound and orbital computed tomography, diagnoses were reached.

This receptor was obtained from a woman aged 60-75 years with Graves' hyperthyroidism. The V and J genes are TRBV20-1 and TRBJ2-7, with D perhaps being TRBD1 or TRBD2 (6 bases each). Material: blood. The CDR3 DNA reads TGCAGTGCTAGGGCCCCCGGGGGCGGATCCTACGAGCAGTACTTC. This codes for CSARAPGGGSYEQYF.